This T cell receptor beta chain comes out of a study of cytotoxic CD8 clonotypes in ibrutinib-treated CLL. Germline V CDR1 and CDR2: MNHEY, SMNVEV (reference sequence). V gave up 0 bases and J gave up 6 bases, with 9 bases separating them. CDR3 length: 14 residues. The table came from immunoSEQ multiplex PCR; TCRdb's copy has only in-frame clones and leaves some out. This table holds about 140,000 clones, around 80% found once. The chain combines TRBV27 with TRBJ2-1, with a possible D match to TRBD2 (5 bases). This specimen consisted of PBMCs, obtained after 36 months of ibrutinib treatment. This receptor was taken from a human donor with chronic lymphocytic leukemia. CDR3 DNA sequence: TGTGCCAGCAGTTTATCGATCAGCGGCAATGAGCAGTTCTTC. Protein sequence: CASSLSISGNEQFF.